Shown below are 3 T cell receptor beta chains from a single sample sequenced in a study of cytomegalovirus exposure and HLA in healthy donors. PCR used 60 Vbeta primers and 13 Jbeta primers. TCRdb's table, derived via immunoSEQ multiplex PCR, lists solely in-frame clones and lacks some. Of around 150,000 clones listed, over 65% are singletons. The specimen was PBMCs. The receptors shown here come from a man aged 40-50 years in good health and CMV-seropositive.

About this clone itself: Other DNA sequences of this sample code for an identical CDR3. The rearrangement uses TRBV19 and TRBJ1-1, with D possibly being TRBD1 (5 bases). The CDR3 is 13 amino acids. Trimming pared 5 bases from V and 2 bases from J, leaving 9 bases between. From germline, CDR1 is LNHDA and CDR2 SQIVND (reference sequence). CDR3 in amino acids: CASSDRQNTEAFF. DNA of the CDR3: TGTGCCAGTAGTGACAGACAAAACACTGAAGCTTTCTTT.

This chain connects TRBV10-2 to TRBJ2-3; D is unresolved. Germline V gene sequence: CDR1 WSHSY, CDR2 SAAADI. CDR3 length: 14 residues. With 2 bases removed from V and 2 bases from J, the gap between germline ends came to 8 bases. CDR3: CASSEGSLTDTQYF. The CDR3 region has the DNA TGCGCCAGCAGTGAGGGTAGTCTCACAGATACGCAGTATTTT.

The chain recombines TRBV6-6 with TRBJ1-5; D not resolved. The CDR3 length is 14 residues. V lost 6 bases and J lost 4, with 13 bases in between. Germline CDR1 MNHNY, CDR2 SVGAGI (reference sequence). The CDR3, as DNA: TGTGCCAGCAGACCCCCCGGGGAGAATCAGCCCCAGCATTTT. Translated, it gives CASRPPGENQPQHF.